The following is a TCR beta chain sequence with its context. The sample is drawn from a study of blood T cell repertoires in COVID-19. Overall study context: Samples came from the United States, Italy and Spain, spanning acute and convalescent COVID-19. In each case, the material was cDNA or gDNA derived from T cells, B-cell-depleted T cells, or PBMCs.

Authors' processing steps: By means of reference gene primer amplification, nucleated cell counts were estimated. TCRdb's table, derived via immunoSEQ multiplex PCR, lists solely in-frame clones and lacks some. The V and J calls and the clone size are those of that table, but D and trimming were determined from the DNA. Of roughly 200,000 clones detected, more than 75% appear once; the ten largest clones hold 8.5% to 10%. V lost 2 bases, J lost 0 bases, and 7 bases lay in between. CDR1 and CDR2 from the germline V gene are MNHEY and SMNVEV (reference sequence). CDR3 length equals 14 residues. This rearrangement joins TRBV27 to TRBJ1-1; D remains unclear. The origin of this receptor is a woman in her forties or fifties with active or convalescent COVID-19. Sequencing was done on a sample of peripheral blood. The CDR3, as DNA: TGTGCCAGCAGTTTAACCAGGCTGAACACTGAAGCTTTCTTT. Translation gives CASSLTRLNTEAFF.